Below are 3 T cell receptor beta chains sequenced from a single sample in a study of cytotoxic CD8 clonotypes in ibrutinib-treated CLL. The data were produced by immunoSEQ multiplex PCR, yet TCRdb's version contains in-frame clones alone and is incomplete. The data hold some 130,000 clones, with 91% observed a single time. The sample was PBMCs, taken after 12 months of ibrutinib treatment. The receptors stem from a human donor with chronic lymphocytic leukemia.

V is TRBV4-2 and J is TRBJ1-4; possibly TRBD1 for D (6 bases). Germline CDR1 and CDR2: LGHNA and YNFKEQ. This CDR3 spans 14 amino acids. The ends were cut back, 7 bases at V and 5 bases at J, with 14 bases in the middle. The chain's CDR3 is CASTRGGQNEKLFF. The CDR3 nucleotides are TGTGCCAGCACCCGAGGGGGTCAGAATGAAAAACTGTTTTTT.

The rearrangement joins TRBV6-5 to TRBJ1-5; 10 bases line up with TRBD1. In germline, CDR1 is MNHEY, CDR2 SVGAGI. With V trimmed by 6 bases and J by 7 bases, 9 bases remained unmatched. CDR3 size: 15 residues. The CDR3 here is CASSLGQGRGQPQHF. The CDR3 coding sequence is TGTGCCAGCAGCCTGGGACAGGGGAGAGGCCAGCCCCAGCATTTT.

V gene TRBV9 combines with J gene TRBJ2-7, with a possible D match to TRBD2 (5 bases). This CDR3 comprises 14 residues. Looked up from germline, CDR1 is SGDLS and CDR2 is YYNGEE. Trimming took 4 bases from V and 1 from J, leaving 12 bases between them. CDR3 sequence (DNA): TGTGCCAGCAGCCCGGGATACCTTTCCTACGAGCAGTACTTC. Protein: CASSPGYLSYEQYF.